This T cell receptor (beta chain) was retrieved from a study of blood T cell repertoires in COVID-19. Overall study: Some COVID-19 samples were acute and others convalescent; all came from the United States, Italy and Spain. Sources were T cells, B-cell-depleted T cells, or PBMCs; the material itself was cDNA or gDNA.

This clone was seen a few times. Germline V gene data show CDR1 as MNHNY and CDR2 as SVGAGI (reference sequence). This CDR3 has 15 amino acids. The V and J ends lost 8 bases and 4 bases, in that order; junction bases with no gene match: 11. Original processing methods: Counts of nucleated cells, estimated from reference gene primer amplification, were obtained. TCRdb keeps only in-frame clones here, not all; method: immunoSEQ multiplex PCR. V and J calls and clone size are copied from that table; D and trimming were computed from the DNA. Counted here are around 230,000 clones, roughly 80% occurring once; the ten biggest clones make up about 9.5%.

The TCR sequence derives from a woman aged 80 or over with acute or convalescent COVID-19. The sequencing sample was made of peripheral blood. The V gene is TRBV6-6, the J gene TRBJ1-3; 7 nucleotides line up with TRBD1. The CDR3 reads CASSTLTGTGNTIYF. As DNA, the CDR3 is TGTGCCAGCTCGACCCTGACAGGGACAGGAAACACCATATATTTT.